These 16 T cell receptor beta chains were all obtained from the same sample, sequenced in a study of stem cell transplantation in POMP-related autoinflammatory disease. The data were produced by immunoSEQ multiplex PCR, yet TCRdb's version contains in-frame clones alone and is incomplete. The sample lists tens of thousands of clones, roughly 90% occurring once. The sequences come from CD4+ T cells from PBMCs, collected after stem cell transplantation. The source is a human patient with POMP-related autoinflammation and immune dysregulation (PRAID). T cells may partly derive from the graft donor.

The chain employs TRBV23-1 and TRBJ2-7; 10 bases agree with TRBD1. TRBV23-1 is flagged as an ORF with uncertain function. Losses at the gene ends were 8 bases for V and 5 bases for J; bases not matched to a gene: 9. The CDR3 spans 14 residues. The DNA of the CDR3 is TGCGCCAGCGTCCGGGACAGGGGAATCCACGAGCAGTACGTC. Protein sequence: CASVRDRGIHEQYV.

This chain uses TRBV5-1 with TRBJ2-5; D is undetermined. Per the germline V gene, CDR1 is SGHRS and CDR2 is YFSETQ. V dropped 1 base and J dropped 2 bases, with 12 bases sitting between them. CDR3 length equals 15 residues. CDR3 nucleotides: TGCGCCAGCAGCTTGTTGGGGATCCCACAAGAGACCCAGTACTTC. Amino acids: CASSLLGIPQETQYF. The full variable domain, in which reference TRBV5-1 and TRBJ2-5 provide the parts outside the CDR3, is KAGVTQTPRYLIKTRGQQVTLSCSPISGHRSVSWYQQTPGQGLQFLFEYFSETQRNKGNFPGRFSGRQFSNSRSEMNVSTLELGDSALYLCASSLLGIPQETQYFGPGTRLLVL.

The J gene is TRBJ2-3, the V gene TRBV5-1, with 8 nucleotides matching TRBD2. This CDR3 is built from 17 residues. V shed 1 base and J 0 bases; nucleotides not matched to a gene: 7. Germline CDR1 is SGHRS and CDR2 is YFSETQ. CDR3: CASSLNAGGRSTDTQYF. In DNA, the CDR3 is TGCGCCAGCAGCTTGAATGCGGGGGGTCGGAGCACAGATACGCAGTATTTT.

The chain uses TRBV6-1 and TRBJ2-2; possible D gene TRBD2, 6 bases. V was trimmed by 0 bases and J by 4 bases, leaving 6 bases between them. From germline, CDR1 is MNHNS and CDR2 SASEGT. CDR3 length: 14 amino acids. CDR3 residues: CASSEARGTGELFF. CDR3 in DNA: TGTGCCAGCAGTGAAGCGCGGGGCACCGGGGAGCTGTTTTTT.

A few counts support this clone. The V and J genes are TRBV14 and TRBJ2-7, with TRBD2 matching 10 bases. Germline V gene sequence: CDR1 SGHDN, CDR2 FVKESK. The CDR3 has 15 amino acids. V lost 2 bases, J lost 2 bases, and 3 bases stayed unmatched. The CDR3 DNA sequence: TGTGCCAGCAGCCAACTAGCGGGGGACCCCTACGAGCAGTACTTC. Translated: CASSQLAGDPYEQYF.

V gene TRBV18 combines with J gene TRBJ2-7, with 10 bases aligning to TRBD1. In germline, CDR1 is KGHSH, CDR2 LQKENI. Trimming took 3 bases from V and 0 from J; bases not matched to a gene: 8. This CDR3 has 17 residues. The CDR3 region is CASSPGQGTRSSYEQYF. Here the CDR3 DNA reads TGTGCCAGCTCACCGGGACAGGGGACTAGGAGCTCCTACGAGCAGTACTTC.

This clone was detected only once. This rearrangement joins TRBV5-1 to TRBJ2-7; TRBD2 aligns across 10 bases. This CDR3 is built from 17 residues. CDR1 SGHRS and CDR2 YFSETQ come from the germline V gene. The junction had 6 bases not matched to a gene; V was cut back by 0 bases and J by 0 bases. The CDR3 DNA reads as TGCGCCAGCAGCTTGGCCGGGACTAGCGACAGCTCCTACGAGCAGTACTTC. This translates into CASSLAGTSDSSYEQYF. Supplemented by reference TRBV5-1 and TRBJ2-7, the full variable domain reads KAGVTQTPRYLIKTRGQQVTLSCSPISGHRSVSWYQQTPGQGLQFLFEYFSETQRNKGNFPGRFSGRQFSNSRSEMNVSTLELGDSALYLCASSLAGTSDSSYEQYFGPGTRLTVT.

The rearrangement joins TRBV6-5 to TRBJ2-7, with D perhaps given as TRBD1 or TRBD2 (5 bases each). This CDR3 is 15 amino acids long. Trimming took 5 bases from V and 1 from J, leaving 15 bases between them. Per the germline V gene, CDR1 is MNHEY and CDR2 is SVGAGI. CDR3 protein: CASSPLGAGSYEQYF. The CDR3 region has the DNA TGTGCCAGCAGTCCTCTCGGGGCAGGATCCTACGAGCAGTACTTC.

The chain recombines TRBV28 with TRBJ2-7, with 7 positions matching TRBD2. In germline, CDR1 is MDHEN, CDR2 SYDVKM. Trimming cost V 8 bases and J 3 bases; bases outside gene matches: 7. The CDR3 is 13 residues long. CDR3 sequence (DNA): TGTGCCAGCTCTGAGGCTAGCGGCTACGAGCAGTACTTC. Its translation is CASSEASGYEQYF.

The CDR3 sequence is CASTPRGQPWSKLFF. The CDR3 coding sequence is TGTGCCAGCACCCCTCGGGGACAACCATGGTCAAAACTGTTTTTT. This chain connects TRBV6-5 to TRBJ1-4, with TRBD1 as a possible D gene (6 bases). V shed 7 bases and J shed 10 bases, with 22 bases lying between them. Germline V lookup: CDR1 MNHEY, CDR2 SVGAGI. The CDR3 has 15 amino acids.

V is TRBV28 and J is TRBJ1-2; D possibly corresponds to TRBD1 (5 bases). The germline V gene encodes CDR1 MDHEN and CDR2 SYDVKM. The CDR3 spans 14 residues. V was clipped by 8 bases and J by 6 bases, with 19 bases between them. Here the CDR3 DNA reads TGTGCCAGCTACTCCCGGGGGGGGAGGGATGGCTACACCTTC. This gives the protein CASYSRGGRDGYTF.

V and J are TRBV28 and TRBJ2-1; 9 nucleotides align to TRBD2. Germline V gene lookup returns CDR1 MDHEN and CDR2 SYDVKM. This CDR3 region has 16 residues. The V segment lost 2 bases and the J segment 8 bases; nucleotides outside the gene matches: 10. CDR3 amino acids: CASSLRLAEKWDEQFF. CDR3 sequence (DNA): TGTGCCAGCAGTTTAAGACTAGCGGAAAAGTGGGATGAGCAGTTCTTC.

This rearrangement joins TRBV5-1 to TRBJ2-2; 8 bases are shared with TRBD2. Trimming cost V 1 base and J 2 bases; bases outside gene matches: 7. The V gene's germline CDR1 is SGHRS and CDR2 YFSETQ. CDR3 size: 17 residues. CDR3 coding DNA: TGCGCCAGCAGCTTGTCAGTACTAGCGGCTAACACCGGGGAGCTGTTTTTT. Protein sequence: CASSLSVLAANTGELFF.

The chain joins TRBV7-9 to TRBJ2-4; D is tentatively TRBD1 or TRBD2 (6 bases each). Looked up from germline, CDR1 is SEHNR and CDR2 is FQNEAQ (reference sequence). The CDR3 extends over 15 amino acids. Trimming cost V 2 bases and J 6 bases, with 14 bases left between them. The CDR3 DNA is TGTGCCAGCAGCTTACCCCGAGGGGGGTTAAACATTCAGTACTTC. It codes for CASSLPRGGLNIQYF.

The chain has TRBV19 and TRBJ2-1; either TRBD1 or TRBD2 may supply D (5 bases each). CDR3 length: 14 residues. The germline V and J ends were trimmed by 5 bases and 6 bases, with 14 bases remaining between them. Germline V gene data show CDR1 as LNHDA and CDR2 as SQIVND (reference sequence). CDR3 loop: CASSPGRTLNEQFF. For the CDR3, the DNA is TGTGCCAGTAGTCCGGGACGGACTCTCAATGAGCAGTTCTTC.

This sequence joins TRBV24-1 and TRBJ2-3; D is uncertain. This CDR3 is 13 amino acids long. Germline CDR1 KGHDR, CDR2 SFDVKD. Deletions cut 4 bases from V and 4 bases from J, with 8 bases between. In nucleotides, the CDR3 is TGTGCCACCAGTGACCCCCTATCAGATACGCAGTATTTT. Translation gives CATSDPLSDTQYF.